This entry describes one T cell receptor beta chain. The entry originates in a study of blood T cell repertoires in COVID-19. Study-wide background: T cells, B-cell-depleted T cells, or PBMCs supplied cDNA or gDNA.

Original handling: Scientists estimated how many nucleated cells there were by amplifying reference gene primers. Using immunoSEQ multiplex PCR, the repertoire was profiled, and TCRdb retains in-frame clones only, with some absent. V and J calls and clone size are copied from that table; D and trimming were computed from the DNA. The sample contains about 120,000 clones, 82% of which appear only once. Germline CDR1 is SGHDT and CDR2 is YYEEEE. This CDR3 is built from 15 residues. The V and J ends lost 0 bases and 2 bases respectively, with 9 bases between them. The sequenced material came from peripheral blood. The sequence came from a human donor in a cohort sampled during active COVID-19. The V call is TRBV5-6, the J call TRBJ1-5, with D possibly matching TRBD1 (6 bases). As DNA, the CDR3 is TGTGCCAGCAGCTTGGGGGGGCTGGGCAATCAGCCCCAGCATTTT. Amino acid sequence: CASSLGGLGNQPQHF.